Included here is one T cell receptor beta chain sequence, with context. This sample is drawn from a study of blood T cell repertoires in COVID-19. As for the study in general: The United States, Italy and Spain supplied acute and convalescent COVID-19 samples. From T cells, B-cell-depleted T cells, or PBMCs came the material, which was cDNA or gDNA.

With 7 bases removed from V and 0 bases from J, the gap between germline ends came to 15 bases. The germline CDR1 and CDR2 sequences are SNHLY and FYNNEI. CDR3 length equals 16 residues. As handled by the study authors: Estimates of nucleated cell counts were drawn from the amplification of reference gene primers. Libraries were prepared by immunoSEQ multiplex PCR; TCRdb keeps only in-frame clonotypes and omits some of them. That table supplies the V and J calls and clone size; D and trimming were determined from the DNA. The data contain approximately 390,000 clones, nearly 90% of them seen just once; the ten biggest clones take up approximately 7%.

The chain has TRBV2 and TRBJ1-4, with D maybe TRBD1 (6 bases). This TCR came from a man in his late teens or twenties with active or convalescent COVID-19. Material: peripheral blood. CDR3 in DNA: TGTGCCAGCATTACAGACAGGATAGCAACTAATGAAAAACTGTTTTTT. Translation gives CASITDRIATNEKLFF. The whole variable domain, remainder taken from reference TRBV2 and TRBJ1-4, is EPEVTQTPSHQVTQMGQEVILRCVPISNHLYFYWYRQILGQKVEFLVSFYNNEISEKSEIFDDQFSVERPDGSNFTLKIRSTKLEDSAMYFCASITDRIATNEKLFFGSGTQLSVL.